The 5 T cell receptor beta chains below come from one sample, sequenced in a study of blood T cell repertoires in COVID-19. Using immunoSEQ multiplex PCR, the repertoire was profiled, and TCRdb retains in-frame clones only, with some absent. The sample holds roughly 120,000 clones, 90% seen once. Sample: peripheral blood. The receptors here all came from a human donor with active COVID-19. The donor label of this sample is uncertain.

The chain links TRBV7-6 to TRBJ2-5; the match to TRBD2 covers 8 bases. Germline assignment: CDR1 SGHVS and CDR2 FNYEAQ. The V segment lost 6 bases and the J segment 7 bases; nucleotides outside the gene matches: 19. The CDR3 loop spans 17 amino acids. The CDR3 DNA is TGTGCCAGCAGTCGTAGCGGGGCGGGGACGGGTCTAGGGACCCAGTACTTC. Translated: CASSRSGAGTGLGTQYF.

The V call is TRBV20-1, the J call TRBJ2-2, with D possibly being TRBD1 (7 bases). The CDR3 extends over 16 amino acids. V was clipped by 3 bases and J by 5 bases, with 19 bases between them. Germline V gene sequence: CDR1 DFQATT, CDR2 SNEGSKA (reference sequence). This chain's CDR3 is CSASLRRGLQTGELFF. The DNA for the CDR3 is TGCAGTGCTAGTCTAAGGAGGGGGCTACAAACCGGGGAGCTGTTTTTT.

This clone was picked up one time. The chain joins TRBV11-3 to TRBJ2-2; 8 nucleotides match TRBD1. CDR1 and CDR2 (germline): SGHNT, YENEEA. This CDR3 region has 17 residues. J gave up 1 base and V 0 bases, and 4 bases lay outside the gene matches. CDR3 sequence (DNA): TGTGCCAGCAGCTTAGAGGTCGGGACAGGGAACACCGGGGAGCTGTTTTTT. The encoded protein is CASSLEVGTGNTGELFF.

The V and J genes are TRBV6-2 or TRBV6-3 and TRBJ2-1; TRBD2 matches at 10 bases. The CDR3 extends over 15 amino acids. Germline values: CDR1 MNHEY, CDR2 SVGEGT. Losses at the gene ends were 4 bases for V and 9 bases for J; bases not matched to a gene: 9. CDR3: CASSFGLAGESEQFF. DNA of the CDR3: TGTGCCAGCAGTTTTGGTCTAGCGGGGGAGAGTGAGCAGTTCTTC.

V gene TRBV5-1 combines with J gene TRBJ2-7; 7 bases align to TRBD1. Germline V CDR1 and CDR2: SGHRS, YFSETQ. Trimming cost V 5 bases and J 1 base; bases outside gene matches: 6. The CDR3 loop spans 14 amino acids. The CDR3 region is CASSGDSLSYEQYF. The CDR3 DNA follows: TGCGCCAGCAGTGGGGACAGTCTTTCCTACGAGCAGTACTTC.